This TCR beta chain derives from a study of cytomegalovirus exposure and HLA in healthy donors. The study, taken as a whole, reports: The CMV antigen specificity of a few CMV-associated chains was confirmed through in vitro analysis. The study had only CMV serostatus as immune exposure information. Previous analysis showed most TCR beta V segments were productive about 87% or about 30% of the time.

As for the donors, each was a healthy bone marrow donor. PCR involved 60 Vbeta and 13 Jbeta primers. Using immunoSEQ multiplex PCR, the repertoire was profiled, and TCRdb retains in-frame clones only, with some absent. The table includes over 130,000 clones, less than 85% detected once. A note on this clone: Its matching antigen is unknown.

Material: PBMCs. The sequence was obtained from a man aged 40-49 years in good health and CMV-seronegative.

The CDR3 sequence is CASSYEGTSGSNEQFF. CDR3 nucleotides: TGTGCCAGCAGCTACGAAGGGACTAGCGGGAGCAATGAGCAGTTCTTC. The chain carries TRBV11-2 and TRBJ2-1; 14 nucleotides match TRBD2. The CDR3 totals 16 residues. Trimming at V came to 4 bases and at J to 6 bases, leaving 5 bases not matched to a gene. CDR1 is SGHAT, CDR2 FQNNGV, per germline.